Each of the 20 T cell receptor beta chains below was sequenced from the same sample in a study of blood T cell repertoires in COVID-19. TCRdb's copy holds only in-frame clones and misses some; the assay was immunoSEQ multiplex PCR. The sample holds about 140,000 clones, around 80% seen once. The sample consisted of peripheral blood. These receptors were taken from a man in his sixties or seventies who had recovered from COVID-19.

This sequence joins TRBV7-9 and TRBJ2-3, with 8 bases lining up with TRBD1. Per germline, CDR1 SEHNR and CDR2 FQNEAQ (reference sequence). The CDR3 is 16 residues long. After removal of 1 base from V and 1 base from J, the junction contained 4 bases not matched to a gene. The chain's CDR3 is CASSLGGTGRTDTQYF. Written as DNA, the CDR3 is TGTGCCAGCAGCTTAGGGGGGACAGGACGCACAGATACGCAGTATTTT.

The J gene is TRBJ1-4, the V gene TRBV5-4, with 8 bases fitting TRBD1. Trimming at V came to 4 bases and at J to 4 bases, leaving 6 bases not matched to a gene. Germline-derived CDR1 and CDR2 are SGHNT and YYREEE (reference sequence). This CDR3 is built from 15 residues. The chain's CDR3 is CASSPGDRNNEKLFF. CDR3 in DNA: TGTGCCAGCAGCCCCGGGGACAGGAATAATGAAAAACTGTTTTTT.

The chain recombines TRBV28 with TRBJ2-1; 7 nucleotides line up with TRBD1. This CDR3 comprises 18 residues. Germline assignment: CDR1 MDHEN and CDR2 SYDVKM. V was pared by 4 bases and J by 4 bases, with 16 bases of the junction left unmatched. The CDR3 DNA follows: TGTGCCAGCAGTTCCAACCGTCCACAGACAGGGAATTACAATGAGCAGTTCTTC. This codes for CASSSNRPQTGNYNEQFF.

This chain uses TRBV27 with TRBJ1-4; TRBD1 matches 7 bases. CDR3 length equals 16 residues. CDR1 and CDR2 from the germline V gene are MNHEY and SMNVEV (reference sequence). V lost 5 bases to trimming and J lost 8 bases; unmatched junction nucleotides: 14. The CDR3 sequence is CASSQQTGDREEKLFF. The DNA of the CDR3 is TGTGCCAGCAGTCAGCAAACAGGGGATAGAGAAGAAAAACTGTTTTTT.

The J gene is TRBJ2-1, the V gene TRBV29-1; D gene ambiguous. With 7 bases removed from V and 5 bases from J, the gap between germline ends came to 6 bases. This CDR3 contains 10 residues. Germline loops: CDR1 SQVTM, CDR2 ANQGSEA. The CDR3 DNA sequence: TGCAGCGGTCGTAACAATGAGCAGTTCTTC. Its protein product is CSGRNNEQFF.

This clone was picked up a small number of times. The chain has TRBV19 and TRBJ2-6; D remains unclear. The V end lost 6 bases, the J end lost 0 bases, and 15 bases lay between the germline ends. The CDR3 runs to 17 residues. Germline V gene data show CDR1 as LNHDA and CDR2 as SQIVND (reference sequence). The CDR3, as DNA: TGTGCCAGTAGCCACACAAGAGGCTCCTCTGGGGCCAACGTCCTGACTTTC. This gives the protein CASSHTRGSSGANVLTF.

This rearrangement joins TRBV19 to TRBJ2-1; perhaps TRBD2 as D (5 bases). The CDR3 has 15 amino acids. Germline V gene lookup returns CDR1 LNHDA and CDR2 SQIVND (reference sequence). V lost 3 bases to trimming and J lost 5 bases, with 14 bases between them. CDR3 residues: CASSIPSGLNNEQFF. Here the CDR3 DNA reads TGTGCCAGTAGTATTCCCTCGGGATTAAACAATGAGCAGTTCTTC.

The chain uses TRBV6-5 and TRBJ2-6; D call uncertain. The CDR3 sequence is 15 residues long. Germline CDR1 MNHEY, CDR2 SVGAGI. V was shortened by 5 bases and J by 0 bases, with 8 bases between the two germline ends. The CDR3 nucleotides read TGTGCCAGCAGTAAGACAAGCTCTGGGGCCAACGTCCTGACTTTC. Translation: CASSKTSSGANVLTF.

This chain uses TRBV20-1 with TRBJ1-2; no definite D call. V was clipped by 7 bases and J by 8 bases, with 5 bases between them. The germline V gene encodes CDR1 DFQATT and CDR2 SNEGSKA (reference sequence). The CDR3 runs 8 residues. Here the CDR3 DNA reads TGCAGTGGGCCGGGCTACACCTTC. This sequence encodes CSGPGYTF.

V gene TRBV11-2 combines with J gene TRBJ2-2, with a tentative D call TRBD2 (6 bases). From germline, CDR1 is SGHAT and CDR2 FQNNGV. Trimming removed 3 bases at V and 5 bases at J, with 13 bases between. This CDR3 is 15 amino acids long. CDR3 in DNA: TGTGCCAGCAGCTTCTCGGGAGATCTAACCGGGGAGCTGTTTTTT. Protein product: CASSFSGDLTGELFF.

The chain carries TRBV4-3 and TRBJ2-3; 8 nucleotides line up with TRBD2. CDR1 and CDR2 from the germline V gene are LGHNA and YSLEER. The CDR3 sequence is 16 residues long. The V gene end was trimmed by 1 base and the J gene end by 2 bases; junction bases not matched to a gene: 5. As DNA, the CDR3 is TGCGCCAGCAGCCAAGTCTGGCGGGAGGACACAGATACGCAGTATTTT. Translating it yields CASSQVWREDTDTQYF.

V gene TRBV5-1 combines with J gene TRBJ2-7, with TRBD2 identical over 9 bases. The V gene end was trimmed by 7 bases and the J gene end by 0 bases; junction bases not matched to a gene: 5. CDR3 length: 14 amino acids. Germline V CDR1 and CDR2: SGHRS, YFSETQ. CDR3 nucleotide sequence: TGCGCCAGCTTTAGCGGGAGAGGCTCCTACGAGCAGTACTTC. Protein sequence: CASFSGRGSYEQYF.

CDR3 sequence reads: CASSESIGGASTDTQYF. The CDR3 DNA sequence: TGTGCCAGCAGTGAGAGTATAGGCGGGGCTAGCACAGATACGCAGTATTTT. The rearrangement uses TRBV6-1 and TRBJ2-3; maybe TRBD2 (6 bases). This CDR3 has 17 amino acids. Germline V gene sequence: CDR1 MNHNS, CDR2 SASEGT. Trimming left V 3 bases short and J 0 bases short, with 16 bases between.

The V and J genes are TRBV9 and TRBJ2-7, with 8 bases fitting TRBD1. Germline V gene data show CDR1 as SGDLS and CDR2 as YYNGEE. CDR3 length: 15 residues. V trimming: 3 bases; J trimming: 3 bases; junction bases outside the gene matches: 8. This chain's CDR3 is CASSAQGTGNYEQYF. DNA for the CDR3: TGTGCCAGCAGCGCCCAGGGGACAGGAAACTACGAGCAGTACTTC.

The gene calls are TRBV15 and TRBJ2-4, with unresolved D. The CDR3 sequence is 14 residues long. Deletions cut 3 bases from V and 7 bases from J, with 13 bases between. CDR1 is LNHNV, CDR2 YYDKDF, per germline (reference sequence). For the CDR3, the DNA is TGTGCCACCAGCAGGGCCTCAAGAAAGAACATTCAGTACTTC. Protein sequence: CATSRASRKNIQYF.

The CDR3, as DNA: TGTGCCAGCAGCGCAAGGACAGGTCAGAACACTGAAGCTTTCTTT. Translating gives CASSARTGQNTEAFF. The chain couples TRBV7-9 to TRBJ1-1; 7 nucleotides align to TRBD1. Per the germline V gene, CDR1 is SEHNR and CDR2 is FQNEAQ (reference sequence). The CDR3 has 15 residues. Losses at the gene ends were 5 bases for V and 1 base for J; bases not matched to a gene: 7.

The chain recombines TRBV13 with TRBJ2-1; no clear D. Germline V gives CDR1 PRHDT, CDR2 FYEKMQ (reference sequence). The CDR3 covers 14 residues. V was pared by 1 base and J by 6 bases, with 10 bases between. CDR3 bases: TGTGCCAGCAGCTTAGTAGTTAGTTTCAATGAGCAGTTCTTC. This codes for CASSLVVSFNEQFF.

The rearrangement joins TRBV29-1 to TRBJ1-4, with TRBD1 matching over 8 bases. The junction had 0 bases not matched to a gene; V was cut back by 4 bases and J by 5 bases. Germline V lookup: CDR1 SQVTM, CDR2 ANQGSEA. CDR3 length equals 12 residues. This CDR3 reads CSVGTGNEKLFF. CDR3 DNA sequence: TGCAGCGTTGGGACAGGGAATGAAAAACTGTTTTTT.

The genes are TRBV11-2 and TRBJ2-1, with TRBD2 matching 13 bases. Germline CDR1 is SGHAT and CDR2 is FQNNGV. V shed 5 bases, J shed 8 bases, and the junction held 9 bases outside the gene matches. The CDR3 runs to 16 residues. The CDR3 nucleotides are TGTGCCAGCAGCAGCGCCACTAGCGGGAGGGTGTATGAGCAGTTCTTC. It specifies CASSSATSGRVYEQFF. Full variable domain (outside the CDR3, taken from reference TRBV11-2 and TRBJ2-1): EAGVAQSPRYKIIEKRQSVAFWCNPISGHATLYWYQQILGQGPKLLIQFQNNGVVDDSQLPKDRFSAERLKGVDSTLKIQPAKLEDSAVYLCASSSATSGRVYEQFFGPGTRLTVL.

The chain combines TRBV5-1 with TRBJ1-1; no clear D gene. CDR3 length: 14 residues. CDR1 is SGHRS, CDR2 YFSETQ, per germline. Trimming stripped 4 bases from V and 5 bases from J, with 15 bases between. The CDR3 loop reads CASSVGGEYTEAFF. The CDR3 DNA reads TGCGCCAGCAGCGTGGGTGGGGAGTATACTGAAGCTTTCTTT.